The T cell receptor (beta chain) described here comes from a study of blood T cell repertoires in COVID-19. Study summary: COVID-19 samples collected from the United States, Italy and Spain covered acute and convalescent phases. From T cells, B-cell-depleted T cells, or PBMCs came the material, which was cDNA or gDNA.

In the study's own analysis: Quantification of nucleated cells was approximated via reference gene primer amplification. Data came from immunoSEQ multiplex PCR; TCRdb stores just in-frame clones and leaves some out. V and J calls and clone size are those listed in that table; D and trimming were worked out from the DNA. The sample lists about 180,000 clones, around 86% occurring once. The CDR3 has 14 amino acids. The germline V gene has CDR1 KGHSH and CDR2 LQKENI. V lost 2 bases to trimming and J lost 8 bases, with 14 bases between them. The sample consisted of peripheral blood. This chain connects TRBV18 to TRBJ2-3; a possible D gene is TRBD1 (5 bases). The TCR originated in a man in his fifties or sixties with active or convalescent COVID-19. CDR3 nucleotides: TGTGCCAGCTCACCAAGGGGTGCCCTACCTACGCAGTATTTT. It yields the protein CASSPRGALPTQYF. Full variable domain (outside the CDR3, taken from reference TRBV18 and TRBJ2-3): NAGVMQNPRHLVRRRGQEARLRCSPMKGHSHVYWYRQLPEEGLKFMVYLQKENIIDESGMPKERFSAEFPKEGPSILRIQQVVRGDSAAYFCASSPRGALPTQYFGPGTRLTVL.